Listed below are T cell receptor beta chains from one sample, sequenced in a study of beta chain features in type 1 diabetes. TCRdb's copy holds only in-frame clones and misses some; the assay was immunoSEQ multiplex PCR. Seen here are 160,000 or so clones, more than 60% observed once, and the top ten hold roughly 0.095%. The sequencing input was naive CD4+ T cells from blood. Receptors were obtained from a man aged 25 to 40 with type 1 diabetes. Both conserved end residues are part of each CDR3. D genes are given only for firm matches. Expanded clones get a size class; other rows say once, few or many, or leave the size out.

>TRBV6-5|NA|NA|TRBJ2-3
TGTGCCAGCAGTTACTCAGGGACCGATACGCAGTATTTT
CASSYSGTDTQYF
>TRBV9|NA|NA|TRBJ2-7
TGTGCCAGCAGCGTAGAAGGGGATAGCTCCTACGAGCAGTACTTC
CASSVEGDSSYEQYF
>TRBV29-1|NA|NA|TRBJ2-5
TGCAGCGTCGAGCGGGTCGGCGAGACCCAGTACTTC
CSVERVGETQYF
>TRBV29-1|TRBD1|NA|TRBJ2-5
TGCAGCGTGGGCCTAGTAGTGGGACAGGGAAGGAGGGAAGAGACCCAGTACTTC
CSVGLVVGQGRREETQYF
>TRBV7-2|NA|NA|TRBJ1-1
TGTGCCAGCAGCTTACAACAGAACACTGAAGCTTTCTTT
CASSLQQNTEAFF
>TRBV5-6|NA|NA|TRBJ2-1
TGTGCCAGCAGCTTAACAGGGATGAGCTACAATGAGCAGTTCTTC
CASSLTGMSYNEQFF
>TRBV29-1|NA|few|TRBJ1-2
TGCAGCGTTGGTACAGGGTTTGGTGGCTACACCTTC
CSVGTGFGGYTF
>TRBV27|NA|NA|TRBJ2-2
TGTGCCAGCAGTCGTAACACCGGGGAGCTGTTTTTT
CASSRNTGELFF
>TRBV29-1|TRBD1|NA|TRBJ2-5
TGCAGCGTTGGCCCCAGGGGGCAAGAGACCCAGTACTTC
CSVGPRGQETQYF
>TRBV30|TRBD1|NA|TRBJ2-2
TGTGCCTGGAGTACCGGACAGGGACACACCGGGGAGCTGTTTTTT
CAWSTGQGHTGELFF
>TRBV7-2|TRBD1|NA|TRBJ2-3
TGTGCCAGCAGCCCCCTGGACAGGATCACAGATACGCAGTATTTT
CASSPLDRITDTQYF
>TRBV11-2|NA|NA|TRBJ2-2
TGTGCCAGCCAGGCTGCGAACACCGGGGAGCTGTTTTTT
CASQAANTGELFF
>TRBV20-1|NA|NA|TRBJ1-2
TGCAGTGCGGGGGTTAACTATGGCTACACCTTC
CSAGVNYGYTF
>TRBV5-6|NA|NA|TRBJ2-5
TGTGCCAGCAGCTTGGTCGGCGAGACCCAGTACTTC
CASSLVGETQYF
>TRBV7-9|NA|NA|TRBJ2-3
TGTGCCAGCAGCTTCAACCAGGGGGATACGCAGTATTTT
CASSFNQGDTQYF
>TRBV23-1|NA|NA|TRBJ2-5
TGCGCCAGCAGTCAATCGAAACGTTTTGGGGAGACCCAGTACTTC
CASSQSKRFGETQYF
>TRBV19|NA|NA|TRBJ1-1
TGTGCCAGTAGTATAGATCGAGCAATGAACACTGAAGCTTTCTTT
CASSIDRAMNTEAFF
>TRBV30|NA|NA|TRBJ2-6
TGTGCCTGGAGCCACGCCGGGGGCCGGGCCAACGTCCTGACTTTC
CAWSHAGGRANVLTF
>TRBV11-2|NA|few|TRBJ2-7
TGTGCCAGCAGACCGATCGGGCTACGGGGGGCCGAGCAGTACTTC
CASRPIGLRGAEQYF
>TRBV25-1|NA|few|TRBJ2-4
TGTGCCAGCAGTGATATAGCCAGGGACATTCAGTACTTC
CASSDIARDIQYF
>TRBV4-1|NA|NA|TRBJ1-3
TGCGCCAGCAGCCAAGATAAGGGAGCTGGAAACACCATATATTTT
CASSQDKGAGNTIYF
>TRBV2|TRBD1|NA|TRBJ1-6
TGTGCCAGCAGCTCGGACAGGGCAATGGGGAATTCACCCCTCCACTTT
CASSSDRAMGNSPLHF
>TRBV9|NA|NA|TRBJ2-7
TGTGCCAGCAGCTACGGAACAGGGTCCTACGAGCAGTACTTC
CASSYGTGSYEQYF
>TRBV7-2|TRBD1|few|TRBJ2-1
TGTGCCAGCAGCTTAAGCCGGACAGGGAGCAGTGAGCAGTTCTTC
CASSLSRTGSSEQFF
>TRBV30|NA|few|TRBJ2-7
TGTGCCTGGAGTATCCCCCCCTACGAGCAGTACTTC
CAWSIPPYEQYF
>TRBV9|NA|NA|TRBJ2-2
TGTGCCAGCAGCGTTGGTAGTCTTACGAACACCGGGGAGCTGTTTTTT
CASSVGSLTNTGELFF
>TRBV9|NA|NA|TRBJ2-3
TGTGCCAGCAGCGTCACAGGGATAACTAGCACAGATACGCAGTATTTT
CASSVTGITSTDTQYF
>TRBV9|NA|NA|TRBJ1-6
TGTGCCAGGAGCAAGATCGGGACCGATTCACCCCTCCACTTT
CARSKIGTDSPLHF
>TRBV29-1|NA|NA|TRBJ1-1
TGCAGCGTGTTCACAGCCCCCACTGAAGCTTTCTTT
CSVFTAPTEAFF
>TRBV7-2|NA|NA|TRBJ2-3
TGTGCCAGCAGCTTACGAGCAGGGGAGGATACGCAGTATTTT
CASSLRAGEDTQYF
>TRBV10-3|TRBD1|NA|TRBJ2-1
TGTGCCATCAGTGACCCGACAGGGGTAGGGCAGTTCTTC
CAISDPTGVGQFF
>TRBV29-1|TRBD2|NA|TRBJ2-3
TGCAGCGTTACTAGGGGAGGGACAGATACGCAGTATTTT
CSVTRGGTDTQYF
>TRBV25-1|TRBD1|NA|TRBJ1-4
TGTGCCAGCAGTGAATCAGGGGGTCTACGGGAAAAACTGTTTTTT
CASSESGGLREKLFF
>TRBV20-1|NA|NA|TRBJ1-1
TGCAGTGCTAGCAGGTACACTGAAGCTTTCTTT
CSASRYTEAFF
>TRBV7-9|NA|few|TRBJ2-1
TGTGCCAGCAGCTTAGTCGTAGCAGGGTGGCAGTTCTTC
CASSLVVAGWQFF
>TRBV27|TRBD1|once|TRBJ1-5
TGTGCCAGCAGTGCCCTCGGGACAGGGAATCAGCCCCAGCATTTT
CASSALGTGNQPQHF
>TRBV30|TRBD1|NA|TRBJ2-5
TGTGCCTGGAGTCTCGGGACAGGTTTCGAGACCCAGTACTTC
CAWSLGTGFETQYF
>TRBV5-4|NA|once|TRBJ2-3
TGTGCCAGCAGCTTTGTCCTCCGGAGCGATCTTACACCAGATACGCAGTATTTT
CASSFVLRSDLTPDTQYF
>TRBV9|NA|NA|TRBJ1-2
TGTGCCAGCAGCGTAGCTGGTGGGTTCGGCTACACCTTC
CASSVAGGFGYTF
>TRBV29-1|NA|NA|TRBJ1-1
TGCAGCGTTGGGGCTCAGGGGAACACTGAAGCTTTCTTT
CSVGAQGNTEAFF
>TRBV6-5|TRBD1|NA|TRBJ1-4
TGTGCCAGCAGACGGACCGACAGGGCAAAACTGTTTTTT
CASRRTDRAKLFF
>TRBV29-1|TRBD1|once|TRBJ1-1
TGCAGCGTCTCAGGGGGCGCGAGGGCTTTCTTT
CSVSGGARAFF
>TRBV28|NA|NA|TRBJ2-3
TGTGCCAGCAGGCTGGAAGATACGCAGTATTTT
CASRLEDTQYF
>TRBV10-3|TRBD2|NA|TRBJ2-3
TGTGCCATCAGGGATACTAGCGGGGAAACAGATACGCAGTATTTT
CAIRDTSGETDTQYF
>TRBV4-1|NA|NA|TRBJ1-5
TGCGCCAGCCGAGGCTCAATACTAGAGGGCAATCAGCCCCAGCATTTT
CASRGSILEGNQPQHF
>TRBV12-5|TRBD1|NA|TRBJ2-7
TGTGCTAGCTCACAGGGGGTCTACGAGCAGTACTTC
CASSQGVYEQYF
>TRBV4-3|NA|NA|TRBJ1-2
TGCGCCAGCAGCCAAGAGCCGGGGACTAACTATGGCTACACCTTC
CASSQEPGTNYGYTF
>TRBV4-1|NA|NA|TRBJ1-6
TGCGCCAGCAGCCAAGACCGAGATTCACCCCTCCACTTT
CASSQDRDSPLHF
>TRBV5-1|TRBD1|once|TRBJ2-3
TGCGCCAGCAGCCGGACAGGGGGCCCAGATACGCAGTATTTT
CASSRTGGPDTQYF